This entry lists 20 T cell receptor beta chains sequenced from one sample in a study of T-cell memory formation after mild COVID-19. MiXCR, applied by TCRdb to the 5' RACE reads, yields one record per CDR3 protein. The sample includes about 170,000 distinct CDR3 sequences, roughly 13% of them seen just once. Material for sequencing was PBMCs or a T cell subset sorted from them (not recorded which). The receptors originated from a man younger than 35 who had mild COVID-19 (a few samples of this study predate the infection). Cell type and time point are not known.

This clonotype was counted only a few times. This chain connects TRBV5-1 to TRBJ2-7; D unresolved. V was trimmed by 1 base and J by 4 bases, leaving 6 bases between them. CDR1 and CDR2 (germline): SGHRS, YFSETQ. The CDR3 sequence is 12 residues long. In nucleotides, the CDR3 is TGCGCCAGCAGCTTGACGGAGTACGAGCAGTACTTC. Translated: CASSLTEYEQYF.

This clonotype was seen more than once but under ten times. The rearrangement links TRBV7-2 to TRBJ2-5; a possible D gene is TRBD2 (7 bases). The CDR3 totals 15 residues. The germline V gene has CDR1 SGHTA and CDR2 FQGNSA. V dropped 5 bases and J dropped 5 bases, with 18 bases sitting between them. CDR3 nucleotides: TGTGCCAGCAGCCTTCTGAGGGGGGGGCATGAGACCCAGTACTTC. Its translation: CASSLLRGGHETQYF.

This chain joins TRBV7-2 and TRBJ2-7; the match to TRBD2 covers 7 bases. Germline V lookup: CDR1 SGHTA, CDR2 FQGNSA. The V segment lost 4 bases and the J segment 1 base; nucleotides outside the gene matches: 7. The CDR3 spans 15 residues. As DNA, the CDR3 is TGTGCCAGCAGCTATAACGGCGGGGGATCCTACGAGCAGTACTTC. Its protein is CASSYNGGGSYEQYF.

This clonotype was detected many times. The gene calls are TRBV7-2 and TRBJ2-5; the match to TRBD2 covers 7 bases. V was pared by 5 bases and J by 7 bases, with 7 bases of the junction left unmatched. Germline loops: CDR1 SGHTA, CDR2 FQGNSA. The CDR3 loop spans 13 amino acids. The CDR3 reads CASSPGLVGTQYF. As DNA, the CDR3 is TGTGCCAGCAGCCCTGGACTAGTCGGGACCCAGTACTTC.

The rearrangement links TRBV7-6 to TRBJ2-5, with D possibly being TRBD1 (6 bases). V gave up 4 bases and J gave up 5 bases, with 17 bases separating them. CDR1 SGHVS and CDR2 FNYEAQ come from the germline V gene. The CDR3 totals 15 residues. In nucleotides, the CDR3 is TGTGCCAGCAGCTACTCGACAGGAAACTACGAGACCCAGTACTTC. Residues: CASSYSTGNYETQYF.

This clonotype has at least ten counts. The chain links TRBV7-2 to TRBJ2-5; no firm D call. Trimming removed 4 bases from V and 5 bases from J, with 5 bases in between. The length of the CDR3 is 11 residues. Germline V gene lookup returns CDR1 SGHTA and CDR2 FQGNSA. The CDR3 reads CASSSWETQYF. CDR3 coding DNA: TGTGCCAGCAGCTCCTGGGAGACCCAGTACTTC.

CDR3 loop: CASSLRASRFEHTQYF. The CDR3 bases are TGCGCCAGCAGCTTAAGGGCGAGCCGGTTCGAACATACGCAGTATTTT. V is TRBV5-1 and J is TRBJ2-3; D not resolved. In germline, CDR1 is SGHRS, CDR2 YFSETQ. Trimming removed 2 bases at V and 7 bases at J, with 20 bases between. This CDR3 region has 16 residues.

The sample holds a few counts of this clonotype. The chain employs TRBV9 and TRBJ2-3; 7 bases align to TRBD2. Germline V CDR1 and CDR2: SGDLS, YYNGEE. J lost 2 bases, V lost 4 bases, and 7 bases had no gene match. The CDR3 contains 15 residues. In DNA form, the CDR3 reads TGTGCCAGCAGCCTACGGGACTACAACACAGATACGCAGTATTTT. Translating gives CASSLRDYNTDTQYF. Full variable domain (rest looked up from reference TRBV9 and TRBJ2-3): DSGVTQTPKHLITATGQRVTLRCSPRSGDLSVYWYQQSLDQGLQFLIQYYNGEERAKGNILERFSAQQFPDLHSELNLSSLELGDSALYFCASSLRDYNTDTQYFGPGTRLTVL.

The rearrangement links TRBV5-1 to TRBJ2-1, with 7 bases lining up with TRBD2. Germline-derived CDR1 and CDR2 are SGHRS and YFSETQ. CDR3 size: 14 residues. Trimming at V came to 1 base and at J to 6 bases, leaving 4 bases not matched to a gene. CDR3: CASSLRLAPNEQFF. Here the CDR3 DNA reads TGCGCCAGCAGCTTGCGACTAGCTCCCAATGAGCAGTTCTTC.

J is TRBJ2-5 and V is TRBV4-2; 11 positions agree with TRBD1. There are 16 residues in the CDR3. Germline CDR1 LGHNA, CDR2 YNFKEQ. Losses at the gene ends were 1 base for V and 4 bases for J; bases not matched to a gene: 5. CDR3 sequence reads: CASSQAGQGARETQYF. DNA of the CDR3: TGTGCCAGCAGCCAAGCAGGACAGGGGGCAAGAGAGACCCAGTACTTC.

This clonotype was detected a few times. The chain links TRBV15 to TRBJ2-5, with a possible D match to TRBD2 (6 bases). The germline V gene has CDR1 LNHNV and CDR2 YYDKDF (reference sequence). The CDR3 is made up of 13 amino acids. V dropped 6 bases and J dropped 4 bases, with 12 bases sitting between them. DNA of the CDR3: TGTGCCACCAGAAGCGGGCGCCTAGAGACCCAGTACTTC. Its translation is CATRSGRLETQYF.

Only a few counts were recorded for this clonotype. The chain recombines TRBV4-2 with TRBJ1-4; tentative D call: TRBD1 (5 bases). The length of the CDR3 is 18 residues. Trimming took off 0 bases at V and 7 bases at J, with 21 bases between the two ends. Looked up from germline, CDR1 is LGHNA and CDR2 is YNFKEQ. CDR3 sequence reads: CASSQDPWPPGGGEKLFF. The CDR3 DNA reads TGTGCCAGCAGCCAAGATCCATGGCCACCGGGCGGGGGTGAAAAACTGTTTTTT.

This clonotype has more than one count but fewer than ten. Written as DNA, the CDR3 is TGTGCCAGCAGTCAAGGCCCCAGTCCAGATACGCAGTATTTT. Its protein product is CASSQGPSPDTQYF. V and J are TRBV7-3 and TRBJ2-3; D is ambiguous. The CDR3 runs to 14 residues. Trimming shortened V by 6 bases and J by 4 bases, and 14 bases separated the two germline ends. The germline V gene has CDR1 SGHTA and CDR2 FQGTGA.

This chain uses TRBV7-8 with TRBJ2-2; D is possibly TRBD1 (6 bases). Germline assignment: CDR1 SGHVS and CDR2 FQNEAQ. The CDR3 loop spans 14 amino acids. V was pared by 4 bases and J by 6 bases, with 12 bases between. CDR3 protein: CASSSWDIPGELFF. The CDR3 DNA sequence: TGTGCCAGCAGCTCCTGGGACATTCCCGGGGAGCTGTTTTTT.

The chain combines TRBV27 with TRBJ2-7, with a weak D call TRBD2 (5 bases). CDR1 and CDR2 (germline): MNHEY, SMNVEV (reference sequence). The CDR3 is 14 residues long. Trimming cost V 4 bases and J 2 bases, with 12 bases left between them. The CDR3 loop reads CASSYQGGAYEQYF. CDR3 DNA: TGTGCCAGCAGTTACCAAGGAGGAGCCTACGAGCAGTACTTC.

This clonotype has only a few counts. This chain uses TRBV5-1 with TRBJ2-7, with D unresolved. The CDR3 contains 14 residues. The V gene lost 1 base and the J gene lost 6 bases, with 14 bases spanning the gap. The germline V gene has CDR1 SGHRS and CDR2 YFSETQ. The CDR3 nucleotides read TGCGCCAGCAGCTTGAGGGTTGGGGTACGCGAGCAGTACTTC. It encodes CASSLRVGVREQYF.

The chain employs TRBV18 and TRBJ1-1; D unresolved. The germline V gene has CDR1 KGHSH and CDR2 LQKENI. The V and J ends lost 1 base and 0 bases respectively, with 15 bases between them. The CDR3 sequence is 17 residues long. CDR3 in DNA: TGTGCCAGCTCACCACGACCCGGAGCCCGCATGAACACTGAAGCTTTCTTT. Its protein product is CASSPRPGARMNTEAFF. Full variable domain (missing parts from reference TRBV18 and TRBJ1-1): NAGVMQNPRHLVRRRGQEARLRCSPMKGHSHVYWYRQLPEEGLKFMVYLQKENIIDESGMPKERFSAEFPKEGPSILRIQQVVRGDSAAYFCASSPRPGARMNTEAFFGQGTRLTVV.

This clonotype occurred a few times. This sequence joins TRBV7-3 and TRBJ2-3; D ambiguous. CDR3 length equals 13 residues. Germline CDR1 and CDR2: SGHTA and FQGTGA. Trimming shortened V by 0 bases and J by 4 bases, and 5 bases separated the two germline ends. CDR3 residues: CASSLTSADTQYF. The CDR3 DNA reads TGTGCCAGCAGCTTAACGTCAGCAGATACGCAGTATTTT.

CDR3 amino acids: CASSFADRGHIQYF. For the CDR3, the DNA is TGTGCCAGCAGTTTTGCCGACAGGGGGCACATTCAGTACTTC. The V and J genes are TRBV27 and TRBJ2-4; 10 positions match TRBD1. Germline assignment: CDR1 MNHEY and CDR2 SMNVEV (reference sequence). The CDR3 has 14 amino acids. J lost 8 bases, V lost 3 bases, and 4 bases had no gene match.

This clonotype was seen only a few times. V gene TRBV12-3 or TRBV12-4 combines with J gene TRBJ1-5, with 7 bases matching TRBD1. V was pared by 3 bases and J by 4 bases, with 6 bases of the junction left unmatched. The CDR3 runs 15 residues. CDR3 sequence reads: CASSLRGPGNQPQHF. CDR3 nucleotide sequence: TGTGCCAGCAGTTTGAGGGGGCCGGGGAATCAGCCCCAGCATTTT.